The 19 T cell receptor beta chains reported below all come from one sample, sequenced in a study of glioma-infiltrating T cells. Using RNA template, CDR3s of TCR alpha and beta were amplified with iRepertoire arm-PCR. TCRdb processed the multiplex PCR reads anew with MiXCR; each CDR3 protein has one entry. This sample has about 400,000 distinct CDR3 sequences, with around 38% found just once. Sequencing was carried out using glioma tissue, nonneoplastic brain tissue, or PBMCs (not recorded which). The origin of the receptors is a human donor with low-grade glioma or glioblastoma, undergoing nonglioma brain surgery, or in good health (not recorded which).

This clonotype was recorded at least ten times. The chain couples TRBV6-1 to TRBJ2-3, with TRBD2 matching over 15 bases. Germline V gene data show CDR1 as MNHNS and CDR2 as SASEGT. The CDR3 spans 16 residues. J was trimmed by 6 bases and V by 6 bases; bases with no gene match: 7. The CDR3 here is CASSASGTSGRDTQYF. The CDR3 DNA reads TGTGCCAGCAGCGCATCGGGGACTAGCGGGAGGGATACGCAGTATTTT.

This clonotype was found a few times. This sequence joins TRBV6-1 and TRBJ1-4, with D unresolved. The germline CDR1 and CDR2 sequences are MNHNS and SASEGT. The ends were cut back, 6 bases at V and 14 bases at J, with 13 bases in the middle. This CDR3 has 11 amino acids. In DNA form, the CDR3 reads TGTGCCAGCAGCGCCCCAATGAACCTGTTTTTT. Translating gives CASSAPMNLFF.

This clonotype was counted at least ten times. J is TRBJ2-3 and V is TRBV25-1, with D possibly being TRBD2 (5 bases). The V gene lost 4 bases and the J gene lost 3 bases, with 8 bases spanning the gap. Germline loops: CDR1 MGHDK, CDR2 SYGVNS. This CDR3 contains 13 residues. The CDR3 protein is CASSVTGTDTQYF. CDR3 nucleotide sequence: TGTGCCAGCAGTGTGACGGGGACAGATACGCAGTATTTT.

CDR3 coding DNA: TGTGCCAGCAGTGCCCAGCTACTAGTTGGAAAGACCCAGTACTTC. Translation: CASSAQLLVGKTQYF. The gene calls are TRBV2 and TRBJ2-5; perhaps TRBD2 as D (5 bases). Germline CDR1 and CDR2: SNHLY and FYNNEI. V was cut by 4 bases and J by 6 bases, with 18 bases left in between. The CDR3 extends over 15 amino acids.

This clonotype was seen a few times. This chain joins TRBV28 and TRBJ2-7, with 8 bases fitting TRBD2. The CDR3 has 14 residues. The junction had 9 bases not matched to a gene; V was cut back by 4 bases and J by 7 bases. Germline V gene data show CDR1 as MDHEN and CDR2 as SYDVKM. CDR3 DNA sequence: TGTGCCAGCAGTTCCCTGCGCGGGGGGCGGGAGCAGTACTTC. Its protein product is CASSSLRGGREQYF. Full variable domain (rest looked up from reference TRBV28 and TRBJ2-7): DVKVTQSSRYLVKRTGEKVFLECVQDMDHENMFWYRQDPGLGLRLIYFSYDVKMKEKGDIPEGYSVSREKKERFSLILESASTNQTSMYLCASSSLRGGREQYFGPGTRLTVT.

This clonotype was seen a few times. The V and J genes are TRBV20-1 and TRBJ2-1, with 9 bases that match TRBD1. Germline lookup yields CDR1 DFQATT and CDR2 SNEGSKA (reference sequence). The J segment lost 7 bases and the V segment lost 3 bases, leaving 7 bases of the junction unmatched. This CDR3 has 14 residues. CDR3 sequence: CSASTGGDFNEQFF. Written as DNA, the CDR3 is TGCAGTGCTAGTACAGGGGGCGACTTTAATGAGCAGTTCTTC.

This clonotype occurred many times. The chain employs TRBV7-2 and TRBJ2-3; a weak D match, TRBD2 (6 bases). Per the germline V gene, CDR1 is SGHTA and CDR2 is FQGNSA. The CDR3 has 14 amino acids. Deletions cut 4 bases from V and 5 bases from J, with 13 bases between. The DNA of the CDR3 is TGTGCCAGCAGCTCAAGGAGGGCTGGAGATACGCAGTATTTT. The encoded protein is CASSSRRAGDTQYF.

The sample holds a few counts of this clonotype. The chain has TRBV28 and TRBJ2-1; unclear D gene. This CDR3 has 13 amino acids. Trimming took off 11 bases at V and 6 bases at J, with 17 bases between the two ends. Germline V CDR1 and CDR2: MDHEN, SYDVKM. As DNA, the CDR3 is TGTGCCTCCGGGCCACCCCCGACCAATGAGCAGTTCTTC. Amino acids: CASGPPPTNEQFF.

This clonotype was found many times. The V call is TRBV20-1, the J call TRBJ2-3; D is uncertain. Trimming left V 3 bases short and J 3 bases short, with 10 bases between. CDR3 length equals 13 residues. Germline V gives CDR1 DFQATT, CDR2 SNEGSKA (reference sequence). CDR3 loop: CSARLSGTDTQYF. For the CDR3, the DNA is TGCAGTGCTAGGTTGTCTGGGACAGATACGCAGTATTTT.

This clonotype came up a few times. V gene TRBV6-2 or TRBV6-3 combines with J gene TRBJ1-5; D gene uncertain. The ends were cut back, 5 bases at V and 4 bases at J, with 9 bases in the middle. The germline gives CDR1 MNHEY, CDR2 SVGEGT. The CDR3 loop spans 13 amino acids. The CDR3 loop reads CASSEPGNQPQHF. For the CDR3, the DNA is TGTGCCAGCAGTGAACCGGGTAATCAGCCCCAGCATTTT.

Notes on this clonotype: A read error may be the cause here, since a much bigger clone is one base away. This sequence joins TRBV27 and TRBJ2-1; 14 bases line up with TRBD2. The V gene's germline CDR1 is MNHEY and CDR2 SMNVEV (reference sequence). The CDR3 loop spans 14 amino acids. Trimming removed 5 bases from V and 9 bases from J; junction bases left unmatched: 3. The CDR3 DNA follows: TGTGCCAGCAGTATGACTAGCGGGGGGGGTGAGCAGTTCTTC. Amino acids: CASSMTSGGGEQFF.

Comment on this clonotype: The germline gene is not matched at one end of the junction; a read error may be the cause. The gene calls are TRBV29-1 and TRBJ2-2; the match to TRBD2 covers 10 bases. CDR3 length: 15 amino acids. From germline, CDR1 is SQVTM and CDR2 ANQGSEA. The CDR3: CSVGASGRHTGELFF. In nucleotides, the CDR3 is TGCAGCGTTGGGGCTAGCGGGAGACACACCGGTGAGCTGTTTTTT.

As to this clonotype: This may stem from a read error, because a much larger clone lies one nucleotide away. This CDR3 is missing its conserved last phenylalanine or tryptophan, likely due to a read error. The V and J genes are TRBV20-1 and TRBJ1-5; tentatively, D is TRBD1 (5 bases). Germline V gene data show CDR1 as DFQATT and CDR2 as SNEGSKA (reference sequence). V was shortened by 4 bases and J by 2 bases, with 6 bases between the two germline ends. The CDR3 length is 12 residues. CDR3 sequence: CSAKGGNQPQHL. The CDR3 coding sequence is TGCAGTGCTAAAGGGGGCAATCAGCCCCAGCATCTT.

Details on this clonotype: Compared with germline, one end of the junction differs, possibly owing to a read error. Here the CDR3 reads CANSYSQGYKQYF. The CDR3 DNA sequence: TGTGCCAACAGTTACTCTCAAGGTTACAAGCAGTACTTC. V usage is TRBV6-5 and J usage is TRBJ2-7; no reliable D call. Germline lookup yields CDR1 MNHEY and CDR2 SVGAGI. CDR3 length: 13 amino acids.

With respect to this clonotype: A read error is likely, as this CDR3 ends without the conserved phenylalanine or tryptophan. V usage is TRBV20-1 and J usage is TRBJ1-4; D ambiguous. V lost 6 bases, J lost 3 bases, and 14 bases lay in between. This CDR3 has 14 amino acids. Per the germline V gene, CDR1 is DFQATT and CDR2 is SNEGSKA (reference sequence). The CDR3 DNA reads as TGCAGTGCCGTTGGACTCCCGTCTAATGAAAAACTGTTTTTA. Encoded protein: CSAVGLPSNEKLFL.

A remark on this clonotype: A much larger clone differs by one base, so this may be a read error. The rearrangement links TRBV20-1 to TRBJ2-3; D is undetermined. Germline V gene sequence: CDR1 DFQATT, CDR2 SNEGSKA (reference sequence). CDR3 size: 13 residues. The V and J ends lost 5 bases and 2 bases respectively, with 11 bases between them. The CDR3 loop reads CSALFWATDTQYF. Here the CDR3 DNA reads TGCAGTGCTCTCTTTTGGGCCACAGATACGCAGTATTTT.

Turning to this clonotype: With a much larger clone just one base away, this may be a read error. The chain joins TRBV20-1 to TRBJ1-6, with 9 bases aligning to TRBD1. Germline V gene data show CDR1 as DFQATT and CDR2 as SNEGSKA (reference sequence). CDR3 length: 16 amino acids. The V and J ends lost 2 bases and 11 bases, in that order; junction bases with no gene match: 13. This chain's CDR3 is CSARRGTGRSNPPLHF. For the CDR3, the DNA is TGCAGTGCTAGACGTGGGACAGGGCGGTCGAATCCACCCCTCCACTTT.

On this clonotype itself: Given a much more abundant clone one base away, this may be a read error. The rearrangement joins TRBV28 to TRBJ1-5, with 7 bases matching TRBD1. The length of the CDR3 is 15 residues. Looked up from germline, CDR1 is MDHEN and CDR2 is SYDVKM. V gave up 5 bases and J gave up 5 bases; unmatched junction bases: 9. DNA of the CDR3: TGTGCCAGCAGTCCCGGGACAGAAATTGATCAGCCCCAGCATTTT. This translates into CASSPGTEIDQPQHF.

The chain combines TRBV28 with TRBJ1-4; D gene ambiguous. This CDR3 is built from 12 residues. Looked up from germline, CDR1 is MDHEN and CDR2 is SYDVKM. The germline V and J ends were trimmed by 3 bases and 10 bases, with 9 bases remaining between them. CDR3 nucleotide sequence: TGTGCCAGCAGTTTCGAGGTCGGAAAACTGTTTTTT. Translation gives CASSFEVGKLFF.